The rows below give T cell receptor beta chains drawn from one sample of a study of a mutant IDH1 vaccine in newly diagnosed glioma. This table comes from immunoSEQ multiplex PCR, and its TCRdb copy is limited to in-frame clones, with some not included. The sample has some 67,000 clones, about four fifths seen once. Sequencing used peripheral blood mononuclear cells (PBMCs), obtained from a glioma patient treated with radiotherapy, temozolomide or both. The receptors were sampled from a woman aged 18-29 years with glioma. Some clones in this sample may be carry-over from other donors' samples. Both conserved end residues are part of each CDR3. A D gene is named only where the DNA matches it firmly. Size tells how often a clone was seen (once, few, many) or the class of an expanded clone, and some rows leave it out.

d_gene | j_gene | v_gene | abundance | CDR3aa | CDR3nt
NA | TRBJ2-7 | TRBV7-9 | once | CASSFGGLEEQYF | TGTGCCAGCAGCTTCGGGGGGCTCGAGGAGCAGTACTTC
NA | TRBJ2-3 | TRBV15 | few | CATSIGSGSTDTQYF | TGTGCCACCAGCATCGGTAGCGGTAGCACAGATACGCAGTATTTT
NA | TRBJ1-4 | TRBV5-1 | NA | CASSSQGRGEKLFF | TGCGCCAGCAGCTCCCAGGGGCGGGGAGAAAAACTGTTTTTT
NA | TRBJ2-7 | TRBV4-2 | few | CASSQSNRPFSYEQYF | TGTGCCAGCAGCCAATCGAACAGGCCCTTCTCCTACGAGCAGTACTTC
NA | TRBJ2-2 | TRBV7-2 | few | CASSIRGPTGELFF | TGTGCCAGCAGCATTCGCGGCCCGACCGGGGAGCTGTTTTTT
NA | TRBJ2-5 | TRBV25-1 | NA | CASSEFTIDETQYF | TGTGCCAGCAGTGAATTCACCATTGATGAGACCCAGTACTTC
TRBD2 | TRBJ2-1 | TRBV6-1 | NA | CASSEALAASYNEQFF | TGTGCCAGCAGTGAAGCGCTAGCGGCCTCCTACAATGAGCAGTTCTTC
TRBD1 | TRBJ2-7 | TRBV10-1 | NA | CARPGDRGSPAGDEQYF | TGCGCCAGACCCGGGGACAGGGGGTCGCCAGCTGGAGACGAGCAGTACTTC
NA | TRBJ2-7 | TRBV7-2 | NA | CASSLVGGGTVEQYF | TGTGCCAGCAGCTTAGTCGGGGGCGGGACAGTCGAGCAGTACTTC
NA | TRBJ1-2 | TRBV4-1 | NA | CASSQDQGPNYGYTF | TGCGCCAGCAGCCAAGATCAGGGCCCGAACTATGGCTACACCTTC